The rows below give T cell receptor beta chains drawn from one sample of a study of T cell responses to AZD1222 COVID-19 vaccine. The table came from immunoSEQ multiplex PCR; TCRdb's copy has only in-frame clones and leaves some out. This table holds tens of thousands of clones, roughly 80% found once. Sequences were derived from peripheral blood, sampled 28 days after the second AZD1222 dose. The receptors stem from an adult who received the AZD1222 COVID-19 vaccine. CDR3s include the opening cysteine and the closing phenylalanine or tryptophan. The D gene is left open where the match is weak. Only some rows state a clone size, as once, few, many or a class for expanded clones.

cdr3_nt cdr3_aa clone_size j_call d_call v_call
TGTGCCAGCAATGTAGAGTTGGTCTCCTATAATTCACCCCTCCACTTT CASNVELVSYNSPLHF NA TRBJ1-6 NA TRBV28
TGCGCCAGCAGCACAACGCAGGGGGCCTGGGAGCAGTACTTC CASSTTQGAWEQYF NA TRBJ2-7 TRBD1 TRBV5-1
TGTGCCAGCAGTTTATCAGGGGCCAACGTCCTGACTTTC CASSLSGANVLTF NA TRBJ2-6 NA TRBV28
TGTGCCAGCTGGGGCCGAACAGGCTACACCTTC CASWGRTGYTF NA TRBJ1-2 NA TRBV2
TGTGCCAGCAGCGGTGGAAGTTTCTGGGAGCAGTACTTC CASSGGSFWEQYF once TRBJ2-7 NA TRBV9
TGTGCCTGGAGCATTGGGACAGCCAAGAACTACGAGCAGTACTTC CAWSIGTAKNYEQYF NA TRBJ2-7 TRBD1 TRBV30
TGTGCCAGCAGTCACAGGGTCATGAACACTGAAGCTTTCTTT CASSHRVMNTEAFF few TRBJ1-1 NA TRBV2
TGTGCCAGCAGCCCCGAAGGGGGATTCTACGAGCAGTACTTC CASSPEGGFYEQYF NA TRBJ2-7 NA TRBV6-5
TGTGCCAGCAGTCTTGACCGGGGGACCCAGTACTTC CASSLDRGTQYF NA TRBJ2-5 NA TRBV27
TGTGCCAGCAGTGAAATTCCGAGAGAGACCCAGTACTTC CASSEIPRETQYF NA TRBJ2-5 NA TRBV6-1
TGCGCCAGCAGCCTGACAGCCCTAGGGGAGACCCAGTACTTC CASSLTALGETQYF NA TRBJ2-5 NA TRBV5-1
TGTGCCAGCACAATTGAGGGAGGAAATTCACCCCTCCACTTT CASTIEGGNSPLHF NA TRBJ1-6 NA TRBV11-2
TGTGCCAGCAGCTTGGGCAGGGATAGCAATGAGCAGTTCTTC CASSLGRDSNEQFF NA TRBJ2-1 NA TRBV11-2
TGTGCCAGTGGACCGATCTCTGGAAACACCATATATTTT CASGPISGNTIYF NA TRBJ1-3 NA TRBV7-8
TGTGCCAGCAGCCAGGTCGCCACCGGGGAGCTGTTTTTT CASSQVATGELFF few TRBJ2-2 NA TRBV11-2
TGTGCCAGCAGCCAAGGGGGCTTGGGTAATGAAAAACTGTTTTTT CASSQGGLGNEKLFF NA TRBJ1-4 TRBD1 TRBV28
TGTGCTAGCAGCTTAGAAGGAGCCCATGAGCAGTTCTTC CASSLEGAHEQFF NA TRBJ2-1 NA TRBV7-7
TGTGCCAGCAGCCCTCGATGGGGGCTAACAATGAACACTGAAGCTTTCTTT CASSPRWGLTMNTEAFF NA TRBJ1-1 NA TRBV3-1/TRBV3-2
TGTGCCAGCAGACACACGGACAGGTTAGAGACCCAGTACTTC CASRHTDRLETQYF NA TRBJ2-5 TRBD1 TRBV3-1/TRBV3-2
TGTGCCAGCAGCCAAGAACTTATAGCGGGGGAGACCCAGTACTTC CASSQELIAGETQYF NA TRBJ2-5 TRBD2 TRBV14
TGTGCCAGCAGCTTGGACCTCGACAGGGGGGCTGAAGCTTTCTTT CASSLDLDRGAEAFF NA TRBJ1-1 TRBD1 TRBV7-6
TGTGCCAGCAGCTTAACGGGCACTTCCGACTTGTGGTTCTTC CASSLTGTSDLWFF NA TRBJ2-1 NA TRBV7-3
TGTGCCAGCTCACCACGGCTAGCGGGAGACACAGATACGCAGTATTTT CASSPRLAGDTDTQYF NA TRBJ2-3 TRBD2 TRBV18
TGTGCCAGCAGCTCCGGGACACTATACAATGAGCAGTTCTTC CASSSGTLYNEQFF NA TRBJ2-1 NA TRBV7-3
TGTGCCAGCAGCTTATCCACGGGTGACACTGAAGCTTTCTTT CASSLSTGDTEAFF few TRBJ1-1 NA TRBV7-9
TGTGCCAGCAAAGGGCAATCTAACTATGGCTACACCTTC CASKGQSNYGYTF NA TRBJ1-2 NA TRBV6-5
TGTGCCAGTAACACAGGGGACAGCAATCAGCCCCAGCATTTT CASNTGDSNQPQHF NA TRBJ1-5 TRBD1 TRBV6-6
TGTGCCAGTAGTCCACGACAGGTGGACAATGAGCAGTTCTTC CASSPRQVDNEQFF once TRBJ2-1 NA TRBV19
TGTGCCAGCAGTTCGTCAAAATTAGCGGGGGCGAACACCGGGGAGCTGTTTTTT CASSSSKLAGANTGELFF NA TRBJ2-2 TRBD2 TRBV6-2/TRBV6-3
TGTGCCAGCAGTCACAGGGAGGGGGGCTACACCTTC CASSHREGGYTF few TRBJ1-2 NA TRBV27
TGTGCCAGCAGCCGGGCCCATTTT CASSRAHF NA TRBJ1-5 NA TRBV11-1
TGTGCCAGCTTACTAGCGGGTTCCCTCGAGCAGTACTTC CASLLAGSLEQYF NA TRBJ2-7 TRBD2 TRBV6-5
TGTGCCAGCAGTGAATACGCAGGCAGCACCGGGGAGCTGTTTTTT CASSEYAGSTGELFF NA TRBJ2-2 NA TRBV25-1
TGTGCCAGCAGTCCAGACGGCAACTATGGCTACACCTTC CASSPDGNYGYTF NA TRBJ1-2 NA TRBV6-5
TGCGCCAGCAGTGGGAGGGAATCAGATACGCAGTATTTT CASSGRESDTQYF NA TRBJ2-3 NA TRBV10-2
TGCGCCAGCAGCCAGGGACAGGGGAATGAAAAACTGTTTTTT CASSQGQGNEKLFF NA TRBJ1-4 TRBD1 TRBV4-3
TGTGCCTGGAGTGTCTCGGGGGCCAATGAAAAACTGTTTTTT CAWSVSGANEKLFF NA TRBJ1-4 NA TRBV30
TGTGCCAGCAGTCTAGACAGTCAGGTCATCGCGAACACTGAAGCTTTCTTT CASSLDSQVIANTEAFF NA TRBJ1-1 NA TRBV6-2/TRBV6-3
TGTGCCAGTAGTATAGATCTAACGGGAGGCTACGAGCAGTACTTC CASSIDLTGGYEQYF NA TRBJ2-7 TRBD2 TRBV19
TGTGCCAGCAGTCAACAGGGGGATTCACCCCTCCACTTT CASSQQGDSPLHF once TRBJ1-6 TRBD1 TRBV3-1/TRBV3-2
TGTGCCAGCAGTACCGGGAGTTACTATGGCTACACCTTC CASSTGSYYGYTF few TRBJ1-2 NA TRBV27
TGTGCCAGCGGGGACCGTCTAGATACGCAGTATTTT CASGDRLDTQYF NA TRBJ2-3 NA TRBV5-6
TGTGCCAGCTCAGCCGACCTGGGCCCTAATTCACCCCTCCACTTT CASSADLGPNSPLHF once TRBJ1-6 NA TRBV18
TGTGCCAGCAGCGGGGGGGCCCCAGAGACCCAGTACTTC CASSGGAPETQYF NA TRBJ2-5 NA TRBV21-1
TGTGCCAGCAGCACCCGTAACACGAACACCGGGGAGCTGTTTTTT CASSTRNTNTGELFF once TRBJ2-2 NA TRBV7-9
TGCGCCAGCCGAAGCGGGGAGCTGTTTTTT CASRSGELFF NA TRBJ2-2 NA TRBV10-1
TGTGCCAGCAGTCTAGGGGACGGAAAGTATGGCTACACCTTC CASSLGDGKYGYTF NA TRBJ1-2 NA TRBV27
TGTGCCAGCAGCTTATTAGATCCGAACACCGGGGAGCTGTTTTTT CASSLLDPNTGELFF few TRBJ2-2 NA TRBV7-3
TGTGCCAGTACCAACAACCCGGGACAGGGGGCAGGTGAGCAGTTCTTC CASTNNPGQGAGEQFF NA TRBJ2-1 TRBD1 TRBV19
TGTGCCAGCAGCTTAGGTGAGGGACTAGCGGGAGCTGAGCAGTTCTTC CASSLGEGLAGAEQFF NA TRBJ2-1 TRBD2 TRBV11-3
TGTGCCAGCAGTCCCTCTCGGAGGGCGGATAGCAATCAGCCCCAGCATTTT CASSPSRRADSNQPQHF NA TRBJ1-5 NA TRBV28
TGTGCCAGCAGCGTAGACTCGAATTACAATGAGCAGTTCTTC CASSVDSNYNEQFF once TRBJ2-1 NA TRBV7-3
TGTGCCAGCAGCCAATACGGCGGACTAGCGGGGGGAACGCAGTATTTT CASSQYGGLAGGTQYF NA TRBJ2-3 TRBD2 TRBV7-2
TGTGCCAGCAGACTCTTCAATGAGCAGTTCTTC CASRLFNEQFF NA TRBJ2-1 NA TRBV7-9